By share of the sample, the clone carrying this TCR beta chain is medium-sized. The sample originates from a study of blood T cell repertoires in COVID-19. The wider study: Collection of acute and convalescent COVID-19 samples took place in the United States, Italy and Spain. From T cells, B-cell-depleted T cells, or PBMCs came the material, which was cDNA or gDNA.

From germline, CDR1 is DFQATT and CDR2 SNEGSKA (reference sequence). V was cut by 3 bases and J by 6 bases, with 15 bases left in between. The CDR3 length is 14 residues. How the authors handled the data: Nucleated cell number was recorded as an estimate derived from reference gene primer amplification. Clones were sequenced by immunoSEQ multiplex PCR, and TCRdb holds only the in-frame ones, with some missing. The V and J calls and the clone size are those of that table, but D and trimming were determined from the DNA. The top ten clones hold about 5% of a sample with roughly 140,000 clones, 65% to 85% of them seen once.

The sequencing input was peripheral blood. The sequence was obtained from a woman between 45 and 65 years old with acute or convalescent COVID-19. This rearrangement joins TRBV20-1 to TRBJ2-1; tentative D call: TRBD1 (7 bases). In DNA, the CDR3 is TGCAGTGCTAGTGTAGGAGGGGGCTCCAATGAGCAGTTCTTC. This translates into CSASVGGGSNEQFF.